These 27 T cell receptor beta chains originate from one sample sequenced in a study of a mutant IDH1 vaccine in newly diagnosed glioma. Regarding time point: week 5, during vaccination. One vaccine dose held 300 ug of mutant IDH1 20-mer peptide and came with topical imiquimod. Repertoires were generated with immunoSEQ multiplex PCR, while TCRdb's copy carries only in-frame clones and drops some. The sample shows over 55,000 clones, 70% to 90% of them seen only once. Their antigens are not known. This sample comprised PBMCs, obtained from a glioma patient whose treatment included an IDH1 peptide vaccine. The receptor set was obtained from a woman in her forties with glioma.

This rearrangement joins TRBV15 to TRBJ2-6, with 7 bases matching TRBD1. This CDR3 comprises 16 residues. V lost 5 bases, J lost 0 bases, and 4 bases stayed unmatched. Germline V gives CDR1 LNHNV, CDR2 YYDKDF (reference sequence). CDR3 amino acids: CATSADRTSGANVLTF. DNA for the CDR3: TGTGCCACCAGCGCGGACAGGACCTCTGGGGCCAACGTCCTGACTTTC.

The chain uses TRBV2 and TRBJ2-7, with D perhaps TRBD2 (6 bases). The germline V and J ends were trimmed by 5 bases and 3 bases, with 14 bases remaining between them. The CDR3 is 14 amino acids. In germline, CDR1 is SNHLY, CDR2 FYNNEI. In DNA, the CDR3 is TGTGCCAGCAGTTCTTGGGACTTGTACTACGAGCAGTACTTC. Translated, it gives CASSSWDLYYEQYF.

The gene calls are TRBV7-9 and TRBJ1-1; D might be TRBD1 (5 bases). Germline V gene data show CDR1 as SEHNR and CDR2 as FQNEAQ (reference sequence). The CDR3 covers 16 residues. Deletions cut 1 base from V and 3 bases from J, with 15 bases between. The CDR3 coding sequence is TGTGCCAGCAGCTTAGGGTCGGGGGTTAGGGACACTGAAGCTTTCTTT. It translates to CASSLGSGVRDTEAFF.

The chain recombines TRBV6-1 with TRBJ1-2; 7 bases agree with TRBD1. CDR1 MNHNS and CDR2 SASEGT come from the germline V gene. CDR3 length: 15 amino acids. The J segment lost 3 bases and the V segment lost 9 bases, leaving 13 bases of the junction unmatched. The CDR3 nucleotides read TGTGCCAGACCGGGACAGTCCCAAGGGGACTATGGCTACACCTTC. Protein product: CARPGQSQGDYGYTF.

This sequence joins TRBV6-5 and TRBJ1-1, with D unresolved. The V end was cut by 0 bases, the J end by 0 bases, with 2 bases between. The CDR3 totals 13 residues. Germline V gene sequence: CDR1 MNHEY, CDR2 SVGAGI. The CDR3 sequence: CASSYSVNTEAFF. The CDR3 coding sequence is TGTGCCAGCAGTTACTCCGTGAACACTGAAGCTTTCTTT.

The CDR3 nucleotides read TGTGCTAGTGGTTTGCCCCCCAGAGGCTACACCTTC. This translates into CASGLPPRGYTF. The gene calls are TRBV12-5 and TRBJ1-2, with D unresolved. CDR3 length: 12 amino acids. The germline V gene encodes CDR1 LGHNT and CDR2 FRNRAP. V was shortened by 2 bases and J by 8 bases, with 9 bases between the two germline ends.

The V and J genes are TRBV4-3 and TRBJ2-3, with TRBD2 matching over 15 bases. V lost 0 bases, J lost 0 bases, and 7 bases stayed unmatched. CDR1 LGHNA and CDR2 YSLEER come from the germline V gene. This CDR3 is built from 20 residues. CDR3 bases: TGCGCCAGCAGCCAAGAGCGGACTAGCGGGGGGGCCTCTAGCACAGATACGCAGTATTTT. This encodes CASSQERTSGGASSTDTQYF.

V usage is TRBV4-3 and J usage is TRBJ2-3; 8 positions match TRBD2. V trimming: 0 bases; J trimming: 8 bases; junction bases outside the gene matches: 16. The CDR3 covers 18 residues. CDR1 and CDR2 (germline): LGHNA, YSLEER. CDR3 sequence reads: CASSQELVRGGPQVTQYF. The DNA for the CDR3 is TGCGCCAGCAGCCAAGAGTTGGTCCGGGGGGGCCCCCAAGTTACGCAGTATTTT.

The chain has TRBV4-2 and TRBJ1-2, with D tentatively TRBD1 (5 bases). V was clipped by 10 bases and J by 7 bases, with 25 bases between them. The CDR3 has 15 amino acids. Per the germline V gene, CDR1 is LGHNA and CDR2 is YNFKEQ. CDR3 DNA sequence: TGTGCCACTAGCAGCCACGTTACGGGAGGGGTTGGCTACACCTTC. It specifies CATSSHVTGGVGYTF.

The chain uses TRBV4-1 and TRBJ1-2; 9 nucleotides agree with TRBD1. Trimming removed 4 bases from V and 7 bases from J; junction bases left unmatched: 1. This CDR3 spans 12 amino acids. Looked up from germline, CDR1 is MGHRA and CDR2 is YSYEKL. In nucleotides, the CDR3 is TGCGCCAGCAGCCTGACAGGGGGTGGCTACACCTTC. Its protein product is CASSLTGGGYTF.

The rearrangement joins TRBV2 to TRBJ2-7, with D perhaps assigned TRBD1 or TRBD2 (5 bases each). The length of the CDR3 is 14 residues. Looked up from germline, CDR1 is SNHLY and CDR2 is FYNNEI. V dropped 7 bases and J dropped 2 bases, with 15 bases sitting between them. This CDR3 reads CASNTGTAPYEQYF. CDR3 bases: TGTGCCAGCAACACCGGGACGGCCCCCTACGAGCAGTACTTC. Combining the CDR3 with reference TRBV2 and TRBJ2-7 gives the whole variable domain EPEVTQTPSHQVTQMGQEVILRCVPISNHLYFYWYRQILGQKVEFLVSFYNNEISEKSEIFDDQFSVERPDGSNFTLKIRSTKLEDSAMYFCASNTGTAPYEQYFGPGTRLTVT.

The chain links TRBV7-2 to TRBJ2-3, with 9 bases lining up with TRBD1. CDR1 is SGHTA and CDR2 is FQGNSA in the germline V gene. V was pared by 10 bases and J by 5 bases, with 4 bases of the junction left unmatched. The CDR3 loop spans 12 amino acids. The CDR3 reads CAKNRGRDTQYF. The DNA of the CDR3 is TGTGCCAAAAACAGGGGGCGAGATACGCAGTATTTT.

Written as DNA, the CDR3 is TGCAGCGTTGACGTTCAGGGGCACAAAAACATTCAGTACTTC. It translates to CSVDVQGHKNIQYF. The genes are TRBV29-1 and TRBJ2-4; D might be TRBD1 (6 bases). Trimming shortened V by 3 bases and J by 3 bases, and 12 bases separated the two germline ends. This CDR3 has 14 residues. From germline, CDR1 is SQVTM and CDR2 ANQGSEA.

The chain recombines TRBV5-1 with TRBJ1-1, with TRBD1 as a possible D gene (5 bases). V lost 4 bases, J lost 3 bases, and 10 bases lay in between. Per the germline V gene, CDR1 is SGHRS and CDR2 is YFSETQ. CDR3 length: 13 residues. Written as DNA, the CDR3 is TGCGCCAGCAGCCGGAAAGGGGACACTGAAGCTTTCTTT. Amino acids: CASSRKGDTEAFF.

The V gene is TRBV7-8, the J gene TRBJ2-7; D is perhaps TRBD1 (6 bases). The CDR3 consists of 14 residues. V gave up 3 bases and J gave up 3 bases, with 12 bases separating them. Looked up from germline, CDR1 is SGHVS and CDR2 is FQNEAQ. The DNA of the CDR3 is TGTGCCAGCAGCTTCGGACAGTCCGACTACGAGCAGTACTTC. It translates to CASSFGQSDYEQYF.

V is TRBV4-1 and J is TRBJ1-5, with TRBD1 identical over 10 bases. Germline V gene lookup returns CDR1 MGHRA and CDR2 YSYEKL. The CDR3 totals 16 residues. After removal of 3 bases from V and 6 bases from J, the junction contained 8 bases not matched to a gene. The CDR3 DNA is TGCGCCAGCAGCCAGGGGGACAGGGGCCCGTTTCAGCCCCAGCATTTT. Translated, it gives CASSQGDRGPFQPQHF.

This clone was recorded only once. The chain uses TRBV25-1 and TRBJ2-7, with TRBD2 matching over 8 bases. Germline CDR1 and CDR2: MGHDK and SYGVNS. This CDR3 has 13 residues. V dropped 1 base and J dropped 5; count of bases not matched to a gene: 1. The CDR3 DNA reads as TGTGCCAGCAGTGAATTAGCGGGGAACGAGCAGTACTTC. It encodes CASSELAGNEQYF.

This clone was counted between two and nine times. The rearrangement joins TRBV30 to TRBJ2-1, with TRBD1 as a possible D gene (5 bases). The CDR3 contains 16 residues. Trimming took off 0 bases at V and 3 bases at J, with 15 bases between the two ends. Germline CDR1 is GTSNPN and CDR2 is SVGIG (reference sequence). CDR3 amino acids: CAWSVLSREFYNEQFF. Here the CDR3 DNA reads TGTGCCTGGAGTGTTCTCTCCAGGGAATTCTACAATGAGCAGTTCTTC.

The rearrangement uses TRBV10-2 and TRBJ1-2; 7 bases are a match to TRBD1. Germline CDR1 and CDR2: WSHSY and SAAADI. The CDR3 has 14 residues. V lost 7 bases, J lost 2 bases, and 7 bases stayed unmatched. CDR3 sequence (DNA): TGCGCCAGCAACAGGGGACGGACAAACTATGGCTACACCTTC. Encoded protein: CASNRGRTNYGYTF.

The V and J genes are TRBV2 and TRBJ1-3; D is unclear. Germline V gives CDR1 SNHLY, CDR2 FYNNEI. The CDR3 sequence is 13 residues long. Trimming pared 7 bases from V and 0 bases from J, leaving 7 bases between. The CDR3 DNA reads TGTGCCAGCACAGACTACTCTGGAAACACCATATATTTT. Translating it yields CASTDYSGNTIYF.

This chain joins TRBV10-1 and TRBJ2-5; D is unresolved. This CDR3 contains 16 residues. The V end lost 3 bases, the J end lost 3 bases, and 17 bases lay between the germline ends. The germline V gene has CDR1 WNHNN and CDR2 SYGVQD (reference sequence). This chain's CDR3 is CASSDRVSPLEETQYF. The CDR3, as DNA: TGCGCCAGCAGTGACCGGGTTTCCCCTTTAGAAGAGACCCAGTACTTC.

The genes are TRBV2 and TRBJ2-7; 8 bases agree with TRBD1. This CDR3 region has 14 residues. V was pared by 8 bases and J by 2 bases, with 8 bases of the junction left unmatched. The V gene's germline CDR1 is SNHLY and CDR2 FYNNEI. The CDR3 spells CASGKGTGPYEQYF. CDR3 bases: TGTGCCAGCGGGAAAGGGACAGGACCCTACGAGCAGTACTTC. The variable domain in full, completed from reference TRBV2 and TRBJ2-7, reads EPEVTQTPSHQVTQMGQEVILRCVPISNHLYFYWYRQILGQKVEFLVSFYNNEISEKSEIFDDQFSVERPDGSNFTLKIRSTKLEDSAMYFCASGKGTGPYEQYFGPGTRLTVT.

This clone was recorded once. This chain uses TRBV11-2 with TRBJ2-7; D remains unclear. Trimming removed 5 bases at V and 3 bases at J, with 11 bases between. There are 13 residues in the CDR3. Germline V lookup: CDR1 SGHAT, CDR2 FQNNGV. As DNA, the CDR3 is TGTGCCAGCAGCGCGGTGAGATACTACGAGCAGTACTTC. This gives the protein CASSAVRYYEQYF.

The chain couples TRBV10-3 to TRBJ1-1; D is possibly TRBD1 (5 bases). This CDR3 comprises 15 residues. CDR1 and CDR2 (germline): ENHRY, SYGVKD. V was pared by 4 bases and J by 0 bases, with 12 bases between. CDR3: CAISGGTGVNTEAFF. For the CDR3, the DNA is TGTGCCATCAGTGGGGGCACTGGGGTGAACACTGAAGCTTTCTTT.

This clone was detected only a few times. The chain carries TRBV6-6 and TRBJ1-1; TRBD1 matches at 7 bases. This CDR3 has 14 amino acids. Germline assignment: CDR1 MNHNY and CDR2 SVGAGI (reference sequence). Trimming cost V 7 bases and J 0 bases; bases outside gene matches: 5. In nucleotides, the CDR3 is TGTGCCAGCACCAGACAGGGACTGAACACTGAAGCTTTCTTT. Amino acids: CASTRQGLNTEAFF.

The chain uses TRBV6-6 and TRBJ1-1; unclear D gene. Trimming removed 6 bases from V and 3 bases from J, with 5 bases in between. The germline V gene encodes CDR1 MNHNY and CDR2 SVGAGI (reference sequence). There are 11 residues in the CDR3. The CDR3 DNA sequence: TGTGCCAGCAGGAGATACACTGAAGCTTTCTTT. This translates into CASRRYTEAFF.

The chain is built from TRBV7-9 and TRBJ2-7; D ambiguous. Germline lookup yields CDR1 SEHNR and CDR2 FQNEAQ (reference sequence). The CDR3 extends over 13 amino acids. V was pared by 5 bases and J by 4 bases, with 12 bases between. CDR3 coding DNA: TGTGCCAGCAGCCGGACGGATTTATACGAGCAGTACTTC. Its protein is CASSRTDLYEQYF.